A selection of T cell receptor beta chains follows, all from one sample in a study of cytomegalovirus exposure and HLA in healthy donors. The protocol was immunoSEQ multiplex PCR, while the TCRdb copy is restricted to in-frame clones and leaves out a portion. The sample includes over 150,000 clones, 80% of them seen just once. The material sequenced was PBMCs. The receptors were gathered from a man aged 25 to 40 in good health and CMV-seronegative. Both conserved end residues are part of each CDR3. D genes are given only for firm matches. The size field is filled for only some rows; it gives once, few, many or a size class.

abundance	v_gene	d_gene	j_gene	CDR3aa	CDR3nt
NA	TRBV27	NA	TRBJ1-1	CASGRLGAQNTEAFF	TGTGCCAGCGGCCGTCTGGGGGCCCAGAACACTGAAGCTTTCTTT
NA	TRBV7-7	NA	TRBJ2-2	CASSLVAAGELFF	TGTGCCAGCAGCTTAGTAGCGGCCGGGGAGCTGTTTTTT
NA	TRBV5-1	NA	TRBJ2-3	CASSRPGEGDTDTQYF	TGCGCCAGCAGCCGACCAGGGGAGGGTGACACAGATACGCAGTATTTT
NA	TRBV28	NA	TRBJ2-5	CASTPGGRSFQETQYF	TGTGCCAGCACCCCGGGGGGCAGGTCCTTCCAAGAGACCCAGTACTTC
once	TRBV19	TRBD2	TRBJ2-3	CASTAGGFTQYF	TGTGCCAGTACCGCGGGAGGGTTTACGCAGTATTTT
NA	TRBV9	NA	TRBJ2-1	CASSAGVYNEQFF	TGTGCCAGCAGCGCGGGGGTATACAATGAGCAGTTCTTC
NA	TRBV11-2	NA	TRBJ2-5	CASSPMSVTGSPETQYF	TGTGCCAGCAGCCCTATGAGTGTAACAGGGTCCCCAGAGACCCAGTACTTC
NA	TRBV6-1	TRBD2	TRBJ2-7	CASSDRTSGNYEQYF	TGTGCCAGCAGTGATCGGACTAGCGGGAACTACGAGCAGTACTTC
NA	TRBV18	TRBD1	TRBJ1-1	CASSPLRTGPNTEAFF	TGTGCCAGCTCACCTTTACGGACAGGGCCTAACACTGAAGCTTTCTTT
NA	TRBV6-1	TRBD2	TRBJ2-7	CASSGWLGTSSHEQYF	TGTGCCAGCAGTGGGTGGTTGGGGACTAGCTCCCACGAGCAGTACTTC
NA	TRBV28	TRBD2	TRBJ2-1	CASSPSAGSSYNEQFF	TGTGCCAGCAGTCCTTCAGCGGGATCCTCCTACAATGAGCAGTTCTTC
NA	TRBV7-9	TRBD2	TRBJ2-1	CASATLAGASNEQFF	TGTGCCAGCGCTACACTGGCGGGAGCCAGCAATGAGCAGTTCTTC
NA	TRBV6-5	NA	TRBJ1-2	CASTEGRRNRGYTF	TGTGCCAGCACAGAGGGTCGTCGTAATCGTGGCTACACCTTC
few	TRBV28	NA	TRBJ1-4	CASSRSGGWEKLFF	TGTGCCAGCAGTCGCTCGGGGGGGTGGGAAAAACTGTTTTTT
large	TRBV7-3	NA	TRBJ2-3	CASSLNSRSDTQYF	TGTGCCAGCAGCTTAAATAGTCGGTCAGATACGCAGTATTTT
once	TRBV20-1	NA	TRBJ1-2	CSAPGYGYTF	TGCAGTGCCCCCGGCTATGGCTACACCTTC
NA	TRBV5-1	TRBD1	TRBJ1-1	CASSSDRENTEAFF	TGCGCCAGCAGCTCGGACAGGGAGAACACTGAAGCTTTCTTT
once	TRBV12-5	NA	TRBJ2-2	CASGLVLSRGGGGELFF	TGTGCTAGTGGTTTGGTACTTTCGAGGGGGGGCGGCGGGGAGCTGTTTTTT
NA	TRBV27	NA	TRBJ1-1	CASSLSPSHEVHTEAFF	TGTGCCAGCAGTTTATCCCCCTCACACGAGGTGCACACTGAAGCTTTCTTT
NA	TRBV2	TRBD1	TRBJ1-1	CASSRQGVGLSAEAFF	TGTGCCAGCAGTCGACAGGGCGTGGGCTTGAGCGCTGAAGCTTTCTTT
NA	TRBV2	NA	TRBJ2-5	CASSERLYQETQYF	TGTGCCAGCAGTGAGAGGCTGTACCAAGAGACCCAGTACTTC
NA	TRBV27	NA	TRBJ2-7	CASRTTSLGDEQYF	TGTGCCAGCAGAACGACTAGTCTCGGGGACGAGCAGTACTTC
NA	TRBV7-2	NA	TRBJ2-1	CASTVGRWSNEQFF	TGTGCCAGCACGGTGGGGCGATGGAGCAATGAGCAGTTCTTC
NA	TRBV28	NA	TRBJ2-1	CASSSPAYNEQFF	TGTGCCAGCAGTTCTCCTGCCTACAATGAGCAGTTCTTC
NA	TRBV6-6	NA	TRBJ2-7	CASSYEDSSYEQYF	TGTGCCAGCAGTTACGAGGACAGCTCCTACGAGCAGTACTTC
NA	TRBV7-9	NA	TRBJ1-6	CASSLVAGEFTPLHF	TGTGCCAGCAGCTTAGTGGCGGGGGAATTCACACCCCTCCACTTT
NA	TRBV4-1	NA	TRBJ2-7	CASSWGEAYEQYF	TGCGCCAGCAGTTGGGGGGAGGCCTACGAGCAGTACTTC
once	TRBV7-9	NA	TRBJ2-2	CASPPLTGVTGELFF	TGTGCCAGCCCCCCTCTAACGGGGGTCACCGGGGAGCTGTTTTTT
NA	TRBV5-1	TRBD1	TRBJ2-7	CASSPHMDRAYEQYF	TGCGCCAGCAGCCCCCACATGGACAGGGCGTACGAGCAGTACTTC
few	TRBV5-1	NA	TRBJ1-1	CASTKLSGDTEAFF	TGCGCCAGCACGAAACTCTCGGGAGACACTGAAGCTTTCTTT
once	TRBV6-5	NA	TRBJ2-2	CASSYGAGTGELFF	TGTGCCAGCAGTTATGGGGCCGGAACCGGGGAGCTGTTTTTT
NA	TRBV10-3	TRBD1	TRBJ2-2	CATEQGARGTGELFF	TGTGCCACCGAACAGGGGGCGCGAGGGACCGGGGAGCTGTTTTTT
NA	TRBV7-9	NA	TRBJ1-5	CASSLGRVNQPQHF	TGTGCCAGCAGCCTAGGACGGGTCAATCAGCCCCAGCATTTT
NA	TRBV7-3	TRBD2	TRBJ2-1	CASSYRLAGHNEQFF	TGTGCCAGCAGCTACAGACTAGCCGGGCACAATGAGCAGTTCTTC
NA	TRBV27	TRBD1	TRBJ1-2	CASSPDRGDYGYTF	TGTGCCAGCAGCCCTGACAGGGGCGACTATGGCTACACCTTC
NA	TRBV28	NA	TRBJ2-7	CASTAPGTVSYEQYF	TGTGCCAGCACTGCCCCCGGGACTGTATCCTACGAGCAGTACTTC
once	TRBV9	NA	TRBJ1-2	CASSANSPRDYTF	TGTGCCAGCAGCGCAAACAGCCCTCGGGACTACACCTTC
once	TRBV11-3	NA	TRBJ2-7	CASSHPLASEQYF	TGTGCCAGCAGCCACCCCCTAGCGAGCGAGCAGTACTTC
NA	TRBV30	NA	TRBJ2-1	CAWSAGLEQFF	TGTGCCTGGAGTGCCGGACTAGAGCAGTTCTTC
NA	TRBV10-3	TRBD1	TRBJ1-1	CAISGFGAGQGNTEAFF	TGTGCCATCAGTGGTTTCGGCGCGGGACAGGGGAACACTGAAGCTTTCTTT
NA	TRBV6-4	TRBD2	TRBJ2-1	CASSSGTRTEQFF	TGTGCCAGCAGCTCCGGGACTAGGACTGAGCAGTTCTTC
NA	TRBV7-2	TRBD2	TRBJ2-5	CASSPGTSGNQETQYF	TGTGCCAGCAGCCCCGGGACTAGCGGGAACCAAGAGACCCAGTACTTC
NA	TRBV29-1	TRBD1	TRBJ1-1	CSVEAMTGTRVFF	TGCAGCGTTGAGGCGATGACAGGGACTAGGGTTTTCTTT
NA	TRBV19	TRBD1	TRBJ2-7	CASSPRGTASEQYF	TGTGCCAGTAGCCCCAGGGGGACGGCGTCTGAGCAGTACTTC
NA	TRBV19	NA	TRBJ2-1	CASSPVQTANEQFF	TGTGCCAGTAGCCCCGTCCAGACAGCTAATGAGCAGTTCTTC
NA	TRBV29-1	NA	TRBJ1-2	CSVEPPVEAPPRHYGYTF	TGCAGCGTTGAACCCCCCGTGGAGGCGCCCCCTCGTCACTATGGCTACACCTTC
NA	TRBV28	NA	TRBJ1-4	CASTRSPGHIEKLFF	TGTGCCAGCACCCGTTCACCGGGACACATAGAAAAACTGTTTTTT
NA	TRBV27	NA	TRBJ2-3	CASSPTVPFGTDTQYF	TGTGCCAGCAGTCCGACAGTCCCTTTTGGCACAGATACGCAGTATTTT
once	TRBV7-2	NA	TRBJ2-7	CASNHGGYEQYF	TGTGCCAGCAACCATGGGGGGTACGAGCAGTACTTC
few	TRBV6-6	TRBD2	TRBJ2-7	CASSSGTSGSRYEQYF	TGTGCCAGCAGTTCCGGGACTAGCGGGAGCAGGTACGAGCAGTACTTC
NA	TRBV29-1	TRBD1	TRBJ2-1	CSVVLDRAYNEQFF	TGCAGCGTTGTTTTGGACAGGGCCTACAATGAGCAGTTCTTC
NA	TRBV27	NA	TRBJ2-1	CASSPLSLSGLGEALIYNEQFF	TGTGCCAGCAGTCCCCTGAGTTTATCCGGTTTGGGGGAGGCCCTGATCTACAATGAGCAGTTCTTC
once	TRBV18	NA	TRBJ1-1	CASSDQGTEAFF	TGTGCCAGCTCGGATCAGGGTACTGAAGCTTTCTTT
NA	TRBV6-1	NA	TRBJ1-5	CASSSKTDSNQPQHF	TGTGCCAGCAGTTCTAAGACAGATAGCAATCAGCCCCAGCATTTT